These 25 T cell receptor beta chains were all obtained from the same sample, sequenced in a study of T cell repertoires in cytomegalovirus infection. TCRdb redid the calling of the reads with MiXCR, one entry per CDR3 protein. Of 69,000 or so distinct CDR3 sequences listed, around 30% were seen once; the top ten hold about 60%. These receptors lack a known antigen. Sequencing was performed on CD8+ T cells from cultured PBMCs, taken from culture after CMV antigen stimulation. These receptor sequences come from a human donor in good health (CMV status not recorded). Some clones in this sample may be carry-over from other donors' samples.

The J gene is TRBJ2-1, the V gene TRBV12-3 or TRBV12-4; tentative D call: TRBD2 (5 bases). Trimming took 5 bases from V and 0 from J, leaving 8 bases between them. This CDR3 is built from 14 residues. The CDR3 bases are TGTGCCAGCAGTGCGGGCCTCTCCTACAATGAGCAGTTCTTC. This sequence encodes CASSAGLSYNEQFF.

This chain uses TRBV27 with TRBJ1-5, with D perhaps matching TRBD1 (5 bases). In germline, CDR1 is MNHEY, CDR2 SMNVEV (reference sequence). Trimming left V 1 base short and J 6 bases short, with 16 bases between. CDR3 length: 16 residues. CDR3 sequence: CASSLYPGGAVQPQHF. CDR3 coding DNA: TGTGCCAGCAGTTTATATCCGGGGGGTGCCGTTCAGCCCCAGCATTTT.

The chain employs TRBV6-2 or TRBV6-3 and TRBJ2-2; no clear D gene. Germline CDR1 reads MNHEY; CDR2 reads SVGEGT. With 2 bases removed from V and 5 bases from J, the gap between germline ends came to 6 bases. There are 13 residues in the CDR3. The CDR3 sequence: CASSYLDTGELFF. The DNA of the CDR3 is TGTGCCAGCAGTTACCTGGATACCGGGGAGCTGTTTTTT.

Note on this clonotype: This may stem from a read error, because a much larger clone lies one nucleotide away. V and J are TRBV27 and TRBJ2-7, with TRBD2 as a possible D gene (6 bases). The V gene's germline CDR1 is MNHEY and CDR2 SMNVEV (reference sequence). The CDR3 is made up of 15 amino acids. This chain's CDR3 is CAISSMGGGPYEQYF. CDR3 coding DNA: TGTGCCATCAGTTCGATGGGGGGAGGCCCCTACGAGCAGTACTTC.

V usage is TRBV28 and J usage is TRBJ2-2; no firm D call. There are 15 residues in the CDR3. The V end was cut by 3 bases, the J end by 1 base, with 9 bases between. In germline, CDR1 is MDHEN, CDR2 SYDVKM. This CDR3 reads CASSFVGMNTGELFF. CDR3 in DNA: TGTGCCAGCAGTTTCGTGGGGATGAACACCGGGGAGCTGTTTTTT.

The chain is built from TRBV19 and TRBJ1-1, with 7 bases lining up with TRBD1. Germline trimming cut 1 base from V and 6 bases from J; bases unmatched to any gene: 5. There are 14 residues in the CDR3. Per germline, CDR1 LNHDA and CDR2 SQIVND (reference sequence). CDR3 nucleotide sequence: TGTGCCAGTAGTATAGTTCCAGGGGGAGCTGAAGCTTTCTTT. Protein product: CASSIVPGGAEAFF.

The V and J genes are TRBV7-9 and TRBJ1-2, with a tentative D call TRBD1 (5 bases). This CDR3 contains 13 residues. Germline V CDR1 and CDR2: SEHNR, FQNEAQ (reference sequence). V was clipped by 5 bases and J by 4 bases, with 11 bases between them. CDR3 coding DNA: TGTGCCAGCAGCCCCGGGACGGGCTATGGCTACACCTTC. This translates into CASSPGTGYGYTF.

This clonotype was detected many times. The junction differs from germline at one of its ends, possibly a read error. The chain couples TRBV7-7 to TRBJ2-1, with D perhaps TRBD1 (5 bases). This CDR3 is 13 amino acids long. Per germline, CDR1 SSHAT and CDR2 FNYEAQ (reference sequence). The CDR3 bases are TGTGCCAGCGCCCGTGGTGGGGCCGACCTACTGGTCTTC. It translates to CASARGGADLLVF.

This clonotype was seen at least ten times. The J gene is TRBJ2-3, the V gene TRBV28; TRBD2 matches at 7 bases. Germline loops: CDR1 MDHEN, CDR2 SYDVKM. There are 15 residues in the CDR3. Trimming at V came to 5 bases and at J to 0 bases, leaving 5 bases not matched to a gene. This chain's CDR3 is CASSTTSLSTDTQYF. The CDR3 DNA reads as TGTGCCAGCAGTACGACTAGCCTAAGCACAGATACGCAGTATTTT. The full variable domain, in which reference TRBV28 and TRBJ2-3 provide the parts outside the CDR3, is DVKVTQSSRYLVKRTGEKVFLECVQDMDHENMFWYRQDPGLGLRLIYFSYDVKMKEKGDIPEGYSVSREKKERFSLILESASTNQTSMYLCASSTTSLSTDTQYFGPGTRLTVL.

V usage is TRBV5-1 and J usage is TRBJ1-2, with 7 bases matching TRBD1. V was clipped by 2 bases and J by 2 bases; unmatched bases: 6. Germline CDR1 SGHRS, CDR2 YFSETQ. The CDR3 loop spans 15 amino acids. CDR3 nucleotide sequence: TGCGCCAGCAGCTTTTCGGGACAGTCGAACTATGGCTACACCTTC. This gives the protein CASSFSGQSNYGYTF.

The rearrangement joins TRBV12-3 or TRBV12-4 to TRBJ2-2; 10 bases match TRBD2. CDR3 size: 18 residues. Trimming at V came to 4 bases and at J to 0 bases, leaving 8 bases not matched to a gene. DNA for the CDR3: TGTGCCAGCAGTTCCGGGACTAGCGAACACGCGAACACCGGGGAGCTGTTTTTT. This encodes CASSSGTSEHANTGELFF.

The chain couples TRBV7-9 to TRBJ2-1; 11 positions match TRBD2. Germline V gene lookup returns CDR1 SEHNR and CDR2 FQNEAQ (reference sequence). This CDR3 is built from 15 residues. V was pared by 4 bases and J by 2 bases, with 1 base of the junction left unmatched. The CDR3 region has the DNA TGTGCCAGCAGCTCGACTAGCGGGGCCTACAATGAGCAGTTCTTC. Its protein product is CASSSTSGAYNEQFF.

This chain joins TRBV12-3 or TRBV12-4 and TRBJ1-5; maybe TRBD1 (5 bases). The CDR3 extends over 13 amino acids. V lost 3 bases and J lost 8, with 11 bases in between. The CDR3 sequence is CASSFGGYKPQHF. The CDR3 DNA reads TGTGCCAGCAGTTTCGGGGGATATAAGCCCCAGCATTTT.

The chain couples TRBV9 to TRBJ2-7; perhaps TRBD1 as D (6 bases). CDR3 length equals 14 residues. The V gene lost 5 bases and the J gene lost 1 base, with 13 bases spanning the gap. Germline CDR1 is SGDLS and CDR2 is YYNGEE. The CDR3 nucleotides read TGTGCCAGCAGTGAGCAGGGGTTATCCTACGAGCAGTACTTC. It codes for CASSEQGLSYEQYF.

This clonotype was seen at least ten times. V usage is TRBV12-3 or TRBV12-4 and J usage is TRBJ2-5; 9 bases line up with TRBD1. V shed 6 bases, J shed 2 bases, and the junction held 4 bases outside the gene matches. This CDR3 comprises 14 residues. The CDR3 DNA reads as TGTGCCAGCAGCCTTGGGACAGGGCAAGAGACCCAGTACTTC. Translated: CASSLGTGQETQYF.

This clonotype has a handful of counts. The V and J genes are TRBV9 and TRBJ2-3, with TRBD1 matching over 7 bases. V was clipped by 3 bases and J by 6 bases; unmatched bases: 28. CDR1 and CDR2 from the germline V gene are SGDLS and YYNGEE. The CDR3 length is 21 residues. DNA for the CDR3: TGTGCCAGCAGCGCGCACCGACGGACCACCCCGACAGGGCCCTTGATCGATACGCAGTATTTT. This sequence encodes CASSAHRRTTPTGPLIDTQYF.

The chain carries TRBV29-1 and TRBJ1-1, with TRBD1 matching over 10 bases. This CDR3 has 13 amino acids. Germline V gene sequence: CDR1 SQVTM, CDR2 ANQGSEA. The V segment lost 1 base and the J segment 13 bases; nucleotides outside the gene matches: 9. The CDR3 loop is CSVEGESGQGIFF. The CDR3 DNA follows: TGCAGCGTTGAAGGGGAGTCGGGACAGGGGATTTTCTTT. The whole variable domain, filled in from reference TRBV29-1 and TRBJ1-1, reads SAVISQKPSRDICQRGTSLTIQCQVDSQVTMMFWYRQQPGQSLTLIATANQGSEATYESGFVIDKFPISRPNLTFSTLTVSNMSPEDSSIYLCSVEGESGQGIFFGQGTRLTVV.

The CDR3 DNA is TGTGCCAGCAGTTGGGGACTCAGCTCCTACGAGCAGTACTTC. This translates into CASSWGLSSYEQYF. V usage is TRBV6-5 and J usage is TRBJ2-7; D is possibly TRBD2 (6 bases). V was clipped by 4 bases and J by 0 bases, with 10 bases between them. The germline V gene encodes CDR1 MNHEY and CDR2 SVGAGI. The CDR3 covers 14 residues.

This clonotype was recorded at least ten times. This sequence joins TRBV7-2 and TRBJ2-7, with 14 bases fitting TRBD2. J lost 4 bases, V lost 1 base, and 6 bases had no gene match. CDR1 and CDR2 (germline): SGHTA, FQGNSA. The CDR3 loop spans 17 amino acids. This CDR3 reads CASSLGLAGGPGYEQYF. The DNA of the CDR3 is TGTGCCAGCAGCTTAGGACTAGCGGGAGGGCCTGGATACGAGCAGTACTTC.

This clonotype was seen at least ten times. The genes are TRBV7-3 and TRBJ2-2, with D hard to call. Trimming removed 0 bases from V and 5 bases from J, with 7 bases in between. CDR1 is SGHTA, CDR2 FQGTGA, per germline. This CDR3 is 14 amino acids long. The CDR3 is CASSLTGRTGELFF. In DNA form, the CDR3 reads TGTGCCAGCAGCTTAACCGGGCGTACCGGGGAGCTGTTTTTT.

This clonotype came up many times. V and J are TRBV11-2 and TRBJ2-3; 7 bases line up with TRBD2. The germline CDR1 and CDR2 sequences are SGHAT and FQNNGV. This CDR3 region has 15 residues. V was clipped by 4 bases and J by 2 bases; unmatched bases: 6. The chain's CDR3 is CASSYLAVPTDTQYF. The CDR3 DNA follows: TGTGCCAGCAGCTACCTAGCGGTCCCCACAGATACGCAGTATTTT.

This clonotype has a count of ten or more. The chain combines TRBV7-2 with TRBJ1-2; D not certain. CDR1 and CDR2 from the germline V gene are SGHTA and FQGNSA. The CDR3 contains 13 residues. V lost 2 bases and J lost 2, with 6 bases in between. The CDR3 nucleotides are TGTGCCAGCAGCTTAAACACGAACTATGGCTACACCTTC. As protein: CASSLNTNYGYTF.

V is TRBV30 and J is TRBJ1-4, with 7 bases identical to TRBD1. Unmatched junction bases numbered 13, after V lost 8 bases and J lost 7 bases. Germline CDR1 and CDR2: GTSNPN and SVGIG (reference sequence). This CDR3 is 14 amino acids long. The CDR3: CAGAVGGDSEKLFF. The DNA of the CDR3 is TGTGCCGGCGCTGTGGGGGGGGACAGTGAAAAACTGTTTTTT. Full variable domain (remainder filled in from reference TRBV30 and TRBJ1-4): SQTIHQWPATLVQPVGSPLSLECTVEGTSNPNLYWYRQAAGRGLQLLFYSVGIGQISSEVPQNLSASRPQDRQFILSSKKLLLSDSGFYLCAGAVGGDSEKLFFGSGTQLSVL.

The rearrangement uses TRBV3-1 and TRBJ1-5; D not certain. Germline V gene data show CDR1 as LGHDT and CDR2 as YNNKEL (reference sequence). V lost 2 bases to trimming and J lost 7 bases, with 12 bases between them. The CDR3 contains 14 residues. The CDR3 spells CASSQFLGHQPQHF. The CDR3, as DNA: TGTGCCAGCAGCCAATTTTTAGGTCACCAGCCCCAGCATTTT. Variable domain in full (rest from reference TRBV3-1 and TRBJ1-5): DTAVSQTPKYLVTQMGNDKSIKCEQNLGHDTMYWYKQDSKKFLKIMFSYNNKELIINETVPNRFSPKSPDKAHLNLHINSLELGDSAVYFCASSQFLGHQPQHFGDGTRLSIL.

This clonotype came up a few times. The chain couples TRBV12-3 or TRBV12-4 to TRBJ1-1; a weak D match, TRBD1 (6 bases). This CDR3 is 14 amino acids long. Trimming pared 7 bases from V and 1 base from J, leaving 13 bases between. The CDR3 DNA follows: TGTGCCAGCAAAATGACAGGAGGGAACACTGAAGCTTTCTTT. Amino acids: CASKMTGGNTEAFF.